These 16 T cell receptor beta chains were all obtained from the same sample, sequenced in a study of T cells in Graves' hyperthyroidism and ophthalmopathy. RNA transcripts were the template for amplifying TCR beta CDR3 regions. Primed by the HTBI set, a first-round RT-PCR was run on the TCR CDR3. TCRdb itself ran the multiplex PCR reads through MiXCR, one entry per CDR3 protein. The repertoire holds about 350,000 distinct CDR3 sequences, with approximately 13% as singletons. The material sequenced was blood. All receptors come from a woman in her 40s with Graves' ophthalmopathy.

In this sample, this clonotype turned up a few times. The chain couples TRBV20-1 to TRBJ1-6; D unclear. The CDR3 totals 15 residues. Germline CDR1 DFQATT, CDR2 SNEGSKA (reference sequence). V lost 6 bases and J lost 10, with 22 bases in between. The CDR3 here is CSAPPTGLSGSPLHF. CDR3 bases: TGCAGTGCCCCCCCGACTGGGTTGTCGGGATCACCCCTCCACTTT.

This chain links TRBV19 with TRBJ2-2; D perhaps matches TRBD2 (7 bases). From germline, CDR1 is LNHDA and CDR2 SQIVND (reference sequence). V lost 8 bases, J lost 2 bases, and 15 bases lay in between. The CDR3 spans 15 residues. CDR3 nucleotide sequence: TGTGCCAGTTTGAAACAGGGACTAAACACCGGGGAGCTGTTTTTT. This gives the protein CASLKQGLNTGELFF.

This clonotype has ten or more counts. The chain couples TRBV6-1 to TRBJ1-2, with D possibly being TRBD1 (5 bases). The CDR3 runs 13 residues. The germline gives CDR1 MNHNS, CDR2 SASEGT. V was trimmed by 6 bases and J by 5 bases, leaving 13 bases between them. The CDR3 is CASSVGTGYGYTF. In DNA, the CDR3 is TGTGCCAGCAGCGTCGGGACGGGTTATGGCTACACCTTC.

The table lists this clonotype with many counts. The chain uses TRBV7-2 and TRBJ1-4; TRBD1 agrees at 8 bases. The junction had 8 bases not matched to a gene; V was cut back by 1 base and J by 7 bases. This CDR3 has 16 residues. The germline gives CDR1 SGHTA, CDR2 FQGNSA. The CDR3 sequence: CASSLVQGARSEKLFF. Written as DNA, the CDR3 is TGTGCCAGCAGCTTAGTGCAGGGGGCCCGTAGTGAAAAACTGTTTTTT.

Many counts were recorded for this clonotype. The CDR3 region has the DNA TGCGCCAGCAGCCGTGGGGGGACCACTGAAGCTTTCTTT. It specifies CASSRGGTTEAFF. The chain recombines TRBV5-1 with TRBJ1-1; perhaps TRBD1 as D (5 bases). Trimming left V 4 bases short and J 4 bases short, with 11 bases between. The CDR3 length is 13 residues. Looked up from germline, CDR1 is SGHRS and CDR2 is YFSETQ.

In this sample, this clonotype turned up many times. The CDR3 DNA reads as TGTGCCAGCAGTTACTCTTTCCAGAACACCGGGGAGCTGTTTTTT. It yields the protein CASSYSFQNTGELFF. This chain connects TRBV6-5 to TRBJ2-2; D not resolved. Trimming shortened V by 0 bases and J by 1 base, and 6 bases separated the two germline ends. This CDR3 region has 15 residues. Germline V gene sequence: CDR1 MNHEY, CDR2 SVGAGI.

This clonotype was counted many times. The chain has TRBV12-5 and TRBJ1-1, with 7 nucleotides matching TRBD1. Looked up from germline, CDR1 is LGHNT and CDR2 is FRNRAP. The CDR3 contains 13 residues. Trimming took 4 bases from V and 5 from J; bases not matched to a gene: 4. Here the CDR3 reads CASGWGTETEAFF. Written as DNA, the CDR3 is TGTGCTAGTGGTTGGGGGACAGAGACTGAAGCTTTCTTT. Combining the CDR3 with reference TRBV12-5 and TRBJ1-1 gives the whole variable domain DARVTQTPRHKVTEMGQEVTMRCQPILGHNTVFWYRQTMMQGLELLAYFRNRAPLDDSGMPKDRFSAEMPDATLATLKIQPSEPRDSAVYFCASGWGTETEAFFGQGTRLTVV.

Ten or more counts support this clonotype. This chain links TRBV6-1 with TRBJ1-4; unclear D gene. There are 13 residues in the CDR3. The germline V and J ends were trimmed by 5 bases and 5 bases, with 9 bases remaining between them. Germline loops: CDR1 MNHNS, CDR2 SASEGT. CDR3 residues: CASSLDLNEKLFF. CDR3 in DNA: TGTGCCAGCAGTTTGGACCTGAATGAAAAACTGTTTTTT.

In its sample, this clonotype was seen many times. The CDR3 loop is CASSQDHTAIYGYTF. As DNA, the CDR3 is TGTGCCAGCAGCCAAGACCATACAGCAATCTATGGCTACACCTTC. The V and J genes are TRBV3-1 and TRBJ1-2; D remains unclear. Trimming removed 0 bases from V and 4 bases from J, with 12 bases in between. Germline assignment: CDR1 LGHDT and CDR2 YNNKEL (reference sequence). The CDR3 has 15 amino acids.

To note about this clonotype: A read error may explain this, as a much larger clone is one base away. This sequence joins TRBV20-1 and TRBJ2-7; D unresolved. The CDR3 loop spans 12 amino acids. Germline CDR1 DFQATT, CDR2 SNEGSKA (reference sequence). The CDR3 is CSASPLTYEQHF. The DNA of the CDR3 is TGCAGTGCTAGCCCGCTTACCTACGAGCAGCACTTC.

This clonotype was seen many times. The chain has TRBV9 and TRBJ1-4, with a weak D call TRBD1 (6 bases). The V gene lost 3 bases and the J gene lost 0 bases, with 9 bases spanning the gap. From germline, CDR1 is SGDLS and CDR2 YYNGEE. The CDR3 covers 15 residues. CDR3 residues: CASSGGASTNEKLFF. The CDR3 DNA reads TGTGCCAGCAGCGGGGGGGCGTCAACTAATGAAAAACTGTTTTTT. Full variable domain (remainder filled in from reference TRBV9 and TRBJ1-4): DSGVTQTPKHLITATGQRVTLRCSPRSGDLSVYWYQQSLDQGLQFLIQYYNGEERAKGNILERFSAQQFPDLHSELNLSSLELGDSALYFCASSGGASTNEKLFFGSGTQLSVL.

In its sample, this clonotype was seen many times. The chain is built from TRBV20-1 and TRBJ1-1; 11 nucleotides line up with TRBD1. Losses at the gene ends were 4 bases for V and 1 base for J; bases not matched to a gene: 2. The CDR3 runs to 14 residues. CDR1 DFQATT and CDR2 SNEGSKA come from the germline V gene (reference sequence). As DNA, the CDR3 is TGCAGTGCTACAGGACAGGGGGCGAACACTGAAGCTTTCTTT. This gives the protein CSATGQGANTEAFF.

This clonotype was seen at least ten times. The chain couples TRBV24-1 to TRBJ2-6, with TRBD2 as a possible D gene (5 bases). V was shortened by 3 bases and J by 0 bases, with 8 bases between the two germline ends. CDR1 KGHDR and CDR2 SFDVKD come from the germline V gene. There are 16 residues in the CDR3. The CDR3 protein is CATSDRGSSGANVLTF. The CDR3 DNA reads TGTGCCACCAGTGATCGGGGATCCTCTGGGGCCAACGTCCTGACTTTC.

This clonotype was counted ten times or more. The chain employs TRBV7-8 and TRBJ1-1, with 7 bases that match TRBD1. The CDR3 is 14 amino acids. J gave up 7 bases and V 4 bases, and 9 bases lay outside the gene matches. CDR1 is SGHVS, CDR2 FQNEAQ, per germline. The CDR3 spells CASSSNGQVLEAFF. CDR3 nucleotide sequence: TGTGCCAGCAGCTCTAATGGACAGGTCCTTGAAGCTTTCTTT.

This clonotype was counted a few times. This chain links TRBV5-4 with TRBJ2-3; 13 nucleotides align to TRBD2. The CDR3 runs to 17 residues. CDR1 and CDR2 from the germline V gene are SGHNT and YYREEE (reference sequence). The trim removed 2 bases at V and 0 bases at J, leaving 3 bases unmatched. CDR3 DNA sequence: TGTGCCAGCAGCTTAGGACTAGCGGGGGTTAGCACAGATACGCAGTATTTT. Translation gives CASSLGLAGVSTDTQYF.

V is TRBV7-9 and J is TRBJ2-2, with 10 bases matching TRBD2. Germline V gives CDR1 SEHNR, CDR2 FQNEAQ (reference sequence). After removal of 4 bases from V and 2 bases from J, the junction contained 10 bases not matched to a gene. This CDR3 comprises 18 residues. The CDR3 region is CASSSLKREGYNTGELFF. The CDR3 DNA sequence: TGTGCCAGCAGCTCCCTTAAGCGGGAGGGCTATAACACCGGGGAGCTGTTTTTT.